These T cell receptor beta chains were read from a single sample in a study of cytomegalovirus exposure and HLA in healthy donors. Using immunoSEQ multiplex PCR, the repertoire was profiled, and TCRdb retains in-frame clones only, with some absent. Seen here are 75,000 to 90,000 clones, around three fifths observed once, and the top ten hold about 15%. The sample was PBMCs. The receptors originated from a woman in her thirties or forties in good health and CMV-seropositive. The CDR3 runs from the conserved cysteine through the conserved F or W. Fields, in order: D gene, J gene, V gene, clone size, CDR3 protein, CDR3 DNA. A D gene is named only where the DNA matches it firmly. Rows may omit the clone size; those that give it use once, few, many or a size class.

d_gene: TRBD2
j_gene: TRBJ2-1
v_gene: TRBV4-1
abundance: NA
CDR3aa: CASSPSGRGADNEQFF
CDR3nt: TGCGCCAGCAGCCCCAGCGGGAGAGGGGCGGACAATGAGCAGTTCTTC

d_gene: NA
j_gene: TRBJ2-1
v_gene: TRBV9
abundance: NA
CDR3aa: CASSGGGYSYNEQFF
CDR3nt: TGTGCCAGCAGCGGTGGGGGGTACTCTTACAATGAGCAGTTCTTC

d_gene: TRBD2
j_gene: TRBJ2-1
v_gene: TRBV4-3
abundance: NA
CDR3aa: CASNPDLAGGPTYNEQFF
CDR3nt: TGCGCCAGCAACCCAGATCTAGCGGGAGGCCCAACCTACAATGAGCAGTTCTTC

d_gene: TRBD2
j_gene: TRBJ2-3
v_gene: TRBV4-1
abundance: few
CDR3aa: CASSQGLTGGTTDTQYF
CDR3nt: TGCGCCAGCAGCCAAGGGCTTACGGGAGGGACCACAGATACGCAGTATTTT

d_gene: NA
j_gene: TRBJ1-3
v_gene: TRBV10-3
abundance: NA
CDR3aa: CAITGGDSGNTIYF
CDR3nt: TGTGCCATCACGGGAGGAGACTCTGGAAACACCATATATTTT

d_gene: NA
j_gene: TRBJ2-3
v_gene: TRBV18
abundance: once
CDR3aa: CASSPWASDTQYF
CDR3nt: TGTGCCAGCTCACCATGGGCGTCAGATACGCAGTATTTT

d_gene: NA
j_gene: TRBJ2-3
v_gene: TRBV5-1
abundance: NA
CDR3aa: CASSFSGLDTDTQYF
CDR3nt: TGCGCCAGCAGCTTCTCAGGGCTGGATACAGATACGCAGTATTTT

d_gene: NA
j_gene: TRBJ1-2
v_gene: TRBV5-6
abundance: few
CDR3aa: CASSLGKAYGYTF
CDR3nt: TGTGCCAGCAGCTTGGGGAAAGCGTATGGCTACACCTTC

d_gene: TRBD2
j_gene: TRBJ2-1
v_gene: TRBV2
abundance: NA
CDR3aa: CASSVEREGYNEQFF
CDR3nt: TGTGCCAGCAGTGTTGAGCGGGAGGGGTACAATGAGCAGTTCTTC

d_gene: NA
j_gene: TRBJ1-1
v_gene: TRBV28
abundance: once
CDR3aa: CASSSTSIYLDRSGTEAFF
CDR3nt: TGTGCCAGCAGTTCCACGTCCATATACCTTGACAGGAGCGGTACTGAAGCTTTCTTT

d_gene: NA
j_gene: TRBJ2-2
v_gene: TRBV9
abundance: few
CDR3aa: CASSAPLGSNTGELFF
CDR3nt: TGTGCCAGCAGCGCCCCACTAGGGTCGAACACCGGGGAGCTGTTTTTT

d_gene: TRBD1
j_gene: TRBJ2-5
v_gene: TRBV25-1
abundance: NA
CDR3aa: CASSAGTGPQETQYF
CDR3nt: TGTGCCAGCAGTGCCGGGACAGGACCACAAGAGACCCAGTACTTC

d_gene: NA
j_gene: TRBJ1-1
v_gene: TRBV14
abundance: NA
CDR3aa: CASSQDRVYTEAFF
CDR3nt: TGTGCCAGCAGCCAAGATCGTGTTTACACTGAAGCTTTCTTT

d_gene: TRBD1
j_gene: TRBJ2-1
v_gene: TRBV19
abundance: NA
CDR3aa: CASSIEDRGEYNEQFF
CDR3nt: TGTGCCAGTAGTATAGAGGACAGGGGAGAATACAATGAGCAGTTCTTC

d_gene: NA
j_gene: TRBJ2-1
v_gene: TRBV14
abundance: NA
CDR3aa: CASSQGQGTYNEQFF
CDR3nt: TGTGCCAGCAGCCAAGGGCAGGGCACCTACAATGAGCAGTTCTTC

d_gene: NA
j_gene: TRBJ2-1
v_gene: TRBV5-1
abundance: NA
CDR3aa: CASSYGSPSYNEQFF
CDR3nt: TGCGCCAGCAGCTACGGGAGCCCCTCCTACAATGAGCAGTTCTTC

d_gene: TRBD2
j_gene: TRBJ2-7
v_gene: TRBV5-1
abundance: few
CDR3aa: CASSLAPAGGYEQYF
CDR3nt: TGCGCCAGCAGCTTGGCCCCAGCGGGAGGCTACGAGCAGTACTTC

d_gene: NA
j_gene: TRBJ1-5
v_gene: TRBV5-1
abundance: NA
CDR3aa: CASSPIQGTQPQHF
CDR3nt: TGCGCCAGCAGCCCCATTCAGGGCACCCAGCCCCAGCATTTT

d_gene: TRBD2
j_gene: TRBJ2-1
v_gene: TRBV4-3
abundance: NA
CDR3aa: CASSGSLAGGKYNEQFF
CDR3nt: TGCGCCAGCAGCGGCTCCTTGGCGGGAGGGAAATACAATGAGCAGTTCTTC

d_gene: NA
j_gene: TRBJ2-5
v_gene: TRBV28
abundance: few
CDR3aa: CASSPGSSETQYF
CDR3nt: TGTGCCAGCAGTCCAGGGTCTTCAGAGACCCAGTACTTC

d_gene: TRBD1
j_gene: TRBJ1-2
v_gene: TRBV7-8
abundance: NA
CDR3aa: CASSPEQGAVGYTF
CDR3nt: TGTGCCAGCAGCCCAGAACAGGGGGCGGTGGGCTACACCTTC

d_gene: TRBD2
j_gene: TRBJ2-1
v_gene: TRBV29-1
abundance: few
CDR3aa: CSVELAGVGEQFF
CDR3nt: TGCAGCGTTGAGCTAGCGGGAGTAGGGGAGCAGTTCTTC

d_gene: TRBD1
j_gene: TRBJ1-1
v_gene: TRBV30
abundance: NA
CDR3aa: CAWSPVDRGTEAFF
CDR3nt: TGTGCCTGGAGTCCAGTGGACAGGGGGACTGAAGCTTTCTTT

d_gene: NA
j_gene: TRBJ2-3
v_gene: TRBV28
abundance: NA
CDR3aa: CASSLELSPADFPSTDTQYF
CDR3nt: TGTGCCAGCAGTTTGGAGTTGAGTCCGGCGGACTTTCCTAGCACAGATACGCAGTATTTT

d_gene: NA
j_gene: TRBJ1-2
v_gene: TRBV7-9
abundance: few
CDR3aa: CASSFRARDDGYTF
CDR3nt: TGTGCCAGCAGCTTCAGGGCCAGGGATGATGGCTACACCTTC

d_gene: NA
j_gene: TRBJ1-1
v_gene: TRBV4-2
abundance: NA
CDR3aa: CASSLTTAGGMNTEAFF
CDR3nt: TGTGCCAGCAGCCTGACGACCGCAGGAGGGATGAACACTGAAGCTTTCTTT

d_gene: NA
j_gene: TRBJ2-1
v_gene: TRBV18
abundance: NA
CDR3aa: CASSRDVYNEQFF
CDR3nt: TGTGCCAGCTCGCGGGACGTATACAATGAGCAGTTCTTC

d_gene: NA
j_gene: TRBJ2-1
v_gene: TRBV27
abundance: NA
CDR3aa: CASSSIANEQFF
CDR3nt: TGTGCCAGCAGCTCTATAGCGAATGAGCAGTTCTTC

d_gene: NA
j_gene: TRBJ2-7
v_gene: TRBV7-2
abundance: few
CDR3aa: CASSLDRSSYEQYF
CDR3nt: TGTGCCAGCAGCTTAGACAGGAGCTCCTACGAGCAGTACTTC

d_gene: TRBD1
j_gene: TRBJ2-7
v_gene: TRBV4-2
abundance: few
CDR3aa: CASSQEWTGSSWEQYF
CDR3nt: TGTGCCAGCAGCCAAGAATGGACAGGTTCTAGCTGGGAGCAGTACTTC

d_gene: NA
j_gene: TRBJ2-2
v_gene: TRBV27
abundance: NA
CDR3aa: CASSRNTGELFF
CDR3nt: TGTGCCAGCAGTCGGAACACCGGGGAGCTGTTTTTT

d_gene: TRBD1
j_gene: TRBJ2-2
v_gene: TRBV7-9
abundance: NA
CDR3aa: CASSLEGGWGTGELFF
CDR3nt: TGTGCCAGCAGCTTAGAAGGGGGCTGGGGCACCGGGGAGCTGTTTTTT

d_gene: NA
j_gene: TRBJ1-5
v_gene: TRBV27
abundance: NA
CDR3aa: CASSLYSYSNQPQHF
CDR3nt: TGTGCCAGCAGTTTATACAGTTATAGCAATCAGCCCCAGCATTTT

d_gene: NA
j_gene: TRBJ2-3
v_gene: TRBV15
abundance: few
CDR3aa: CATSRDRDTDTQYF
CDR3nt: TGTGCCACCAGCAGAGATCGGGACACAGATACGCAGTATTTT

d_gene: TRBD1
j_gene: TRBJ1-1
v_gene: TRBV2
abundance: NA
CDR3aa: CASSRDSTNTEAFF
CDR3nt: TGTGCCAGCAGTAGGGACAGTACCAACACTGAAGCTTTCTTT

d_gene: NA
j_gene: TRBJ1-2
v_gene: TRBV7-9
abundance: NA
CDR3aa: CASSPQGNANYGYTF
CDR3nt: TGTGCCAGCAGCCCACAGGGAAACGCTAACTATGGCTACACCTTC

d_gene: TRBD1
j_gene: TRBJ1-5
v_gene: TRBV19
abundance: NA
CDR3aa: CASSQDRDQPQHF
CDR3nt: TGTGCCAGTAGCCAGGACAGGGATCAGCCCCAGCATTTT

d_gene: TRBD1
j_gene: TRBJ2-2
v_gene: TRBV5-6
abundance: NA
CDR3aa: CASSSPGQGYTGELFF
CDR3nt: TGTGCCAGCAGCTCTCCGGGACAGGGATACACCGGGGAGCTGTTTTTT

d_gene: NA
j_gene: TRBJ2-7
v_gene: TRBV4-1
abundance: NA
CDR3aa: CASRDSTYEQYF
CDR3nt: TGCGCCAGCCGGGACTCTACCTACGAGCAGTACTTC

d_gene: NA
j_gene: TRBJ2-5
v_gene: TRBV2
abundance: NA
CDR3aa: CASFAYGTQYF
CDR3nt: TGTGCCAGCTTTGCATACGGGACCCAGTACTTC

d_gene: NA
j_gene: TRBJ1-2
v_gene: TRBV27
abundance: NA
CDR3aa: CASSLTANYGYTF
CDR3nt: TGTGCCAGCAGTCTGACAGCTAACTATGGCTACACCTTC

d_gene: NA
j_gene: TRBJ2-5
v_gene: TRBV18
abundance: NA
CDR3aa: CASSPDTVQETQYF
CDR3nt: TGTGCCAGCTCACCGGACACGGTCCAAGAGACCCAGTACTTC

d_gene: TRBD1
j_gene: TRBJ1-4
v_gene: TRBV14
abundance: NA
CDR3aa: CASSPPRGLGEDEKLFF
CDR3nt: TGTGCCAGCAGCCCCCCGAGGGGGCTGGGGGAGGATGAAAAACTGTTTTTT

d_gene: TRBD2
j_gene: TRBJ2-6
v_gene: TRBV11-2
abundance: NA
CDR3aa: CASSLLLAGVSGANVLTF
CDR3nt: TGTGCCAGCAGCTTATTACTAGCGGGAGTCAGTGGGGCCAACGTCCTGACTTTC

d_gene: NA
j_gene: TRBJ1-2
v_gene: TRBV30
abundance: NA
CDR3aa: CAWSAGYGYTF
CDR3nt: TGTGCCTGGAGTGCAGGGTACGGCTACACCTTC

d_gene: NA
j_gene: TRBJ2-3
v_gene: TRBV6-1
abundance: many
CDR3aa: CASSEANTDTQYF
CDR3nt: TGTGCCAGCAGTGAGGCCAACACAGATACGCAGTATTTT

d_gene: TRBD1
j_gene: TRBJ2-7
v_gene: TRBV5-4
abundance: NA
CDR3aa: CASSLQDRGLGEQYF
CDR3nt: TGTGCCAGCAGCCTCCAGGACAGGGGGCTGGGCGAGCAGTACTTC

d_gene: NA
j_gene: TRBJ1-1
v_gene: TRBV27
abundance: NA
CDR3aa: CASSPRQWNTEAFF
CDR3nt: TGTGCCAGCAGTCCTCGACAGTGGAACACTGAAGCTTTCTTT

d_gene: TRBD1
j_gene: TRBJ1-4
v_gene: TRBV6-1
abundance: NA
CDR3aa: CASREGQGREKLFF
CDR3nt: TGTGCTAGCAGAGAAGGACAGGGAAGGGAAAAACTGTTTTTT

d_gene: TRBD1
j_gene: TRBJ2-7
v_gene: TRBV7-8
abundance: NA
CDR3aa: CASSSWTGGSNEQYF
CDR3nt: TGTGCCAGCAGCTCCTGGACAGGGGGATCAAACGAGCAGTACTTC

d_gene: NA
j_gene: TRBJ2-2
v_gene: TRBV7-3
abundance: once
CDR3aa: CASSFRNTGELFF
CDR3nt: TGTGCCAGCAGCTTCAGGAACACCGGGGAGCTGTTTTTT

d_gene: TRBD2
j_gene: TRBJ2-3
v_gene: TRBV28
abundance: few
CDR3aa: CASSFGTSVTDTQYF
CDR3nt: TGTGCCAGCAGTTTTGGGACTAGCGTTACAGATACGCAGTATTTT

d_gene: NA
j_gene: TRBJ2-7
v_gene: TRBV28
abundance: NA
CDR3aa: CASTQGSSYEQYF
CDR3nt: TGTGCCAGCACTCAGGGGAGCTCCTACGAGCAGTACTTC